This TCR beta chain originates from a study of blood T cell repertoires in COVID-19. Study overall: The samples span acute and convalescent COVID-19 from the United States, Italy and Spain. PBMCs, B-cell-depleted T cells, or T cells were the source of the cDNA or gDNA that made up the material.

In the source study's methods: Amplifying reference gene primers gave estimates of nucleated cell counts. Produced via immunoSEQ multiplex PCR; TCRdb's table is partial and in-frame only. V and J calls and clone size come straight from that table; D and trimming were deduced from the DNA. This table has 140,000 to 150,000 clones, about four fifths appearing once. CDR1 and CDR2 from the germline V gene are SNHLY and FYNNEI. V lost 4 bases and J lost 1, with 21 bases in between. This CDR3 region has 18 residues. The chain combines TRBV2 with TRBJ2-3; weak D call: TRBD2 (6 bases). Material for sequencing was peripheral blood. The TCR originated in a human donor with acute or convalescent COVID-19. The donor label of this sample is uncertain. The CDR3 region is CASSGELALNPRTDTQYF. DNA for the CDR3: TGTGCCAGCAGTGGCGAGCTAGCGCTGAACCCACGCACAGATACGCAGTATTTT.